These T cell receptor beta chains were read from a single sample in a study of Ad26.COV2.S vaccination and SARS-CoV-2 variants. Sequenced by immunoSEQ multiplex PCR; TCRdb stores in-frame clones only, minus some. This sample yields some 450,000 clones, of which roughly 87% are seen a single time; approximately 4.3% belongs to the top ten. The material was peripheral blood, obtained in a trial of Ad26.COV2.S vaccine versus placebo. These receptors all come from a person aged 18-65 years who received the Ad26.COV2.S COVID-19 vaccine or a placebo. The CDR3 runs from the conserved cysteine through the conserved F or W. The D gene is left open where the match is weak. Part of the rows lack a size; the others show once, few, many or a class for expanded clones.

clone_size	d_call	v_call	j_call	cdr3_nt	cdr3_aa
once	TRBD2	TRBV29-1	TRBJ2-3	TGCAGCGTTGGACTAGCACGGGATACGCAGTATTTT	CSVGLARDTQYF
few	-	TRBV12-3/TRBV12-4	TRBJ1-5	TGTGCCAGCAGTTTTAGGGACCGTCAGCCCCAGCATTTT	CASSFRDRQPQHF
-	-	TRBV30	TRBJ2-3	TGTGCCTGGGCCGAAGGAGGGTGGAGCACAGATACGCAGTATTTT	CAWAEGGWSTDTQYF
-	-	TRBV18	TRBJ2-7	TGTGCCAGCTCAGGGCTAGCCCGGGGCGAGCAGTACTTC	CASSGLARGEQYF
-	TRBD2	TRBV5-4	TRBJ2-3	TGTGCCAGCAGCTTGGCGGGGGGTGGCACAGATACGCAGTATTTT	CASSLAGGGTDTQYF
once	-	TRBV24-1	TRBJ2-1	TGTGCCACCACCGCAGGTGGCCTGAGGAATGAGCAGTTCTTC	CATTAGGLRNEQFF
-	-	TRBV29-1	TRBJ2-3	TGCAGCGTTGAATTGGTCCGCAGCACAGATACGCAGTATTTT	CSVELVRSTDTQYF
-	-	TRBV19	TRBJ2-7	TGTGCCAGTAGTATATATGGCACCTCTCCCTACGAGCAGTACTTC	CASSIYGTSPYEQYF
-	-	TRBV18	TRBJ1-2	TGTGCCAGCTCACCGAACCCCCCTTATGGCTACACCTTC	CASSPNPPYGYTF
-	-	TRBV7-2	TRBJ2-6	TGTGCCAGCAGCGAACAGGTCGCGCGGGCCAACGTCCTGACTTTC	CASSEQVARANVLTF
-	-	TRBV29-1	TRBJ1-2	TGCAGCGTCATGGGGGGCCCCCCCTATGGCTACACCTTC	CSVMGGPPYGYTF
once	TRBD1	TRBV6-5	TRBJ2-7	TGTGCCAGCAGACCCGGGACAGGGTACTACGAGCAGTACTTC	CASRPGTGYYEQYF
-	-	TRBV20-1	TRBJ2-7	TGCAGTGCTGGATCCACCTACGAGCAGTACTTC	CSAGSTYEQYF
few	-	TRBV7-9	TRBJ1-4	TGTGCCAGCAGCTTACAAGGAAGGGAAAAACTGTTTTTT	CASSLQGREKLFF
-	-	TRBV6-1	TRBJ2-1	TGTGCCAGCAGTGAGGGGGTCGGCGAGCAGTTCTTC	CASSEGVGEQFF
-	TRBD1	TRBV23-1	TRBJ2-6	TGCGCCAGCGGACAGGGCATCTCTGGGGCCAACGTCCTGACTTTC	CASGQGISGANVLTF
-	-	TRBV5-6	TRBJ2-5	TGTGCCAGCAGCTTACAAGAGACCCAGTACTTC	CASSLQETQYF